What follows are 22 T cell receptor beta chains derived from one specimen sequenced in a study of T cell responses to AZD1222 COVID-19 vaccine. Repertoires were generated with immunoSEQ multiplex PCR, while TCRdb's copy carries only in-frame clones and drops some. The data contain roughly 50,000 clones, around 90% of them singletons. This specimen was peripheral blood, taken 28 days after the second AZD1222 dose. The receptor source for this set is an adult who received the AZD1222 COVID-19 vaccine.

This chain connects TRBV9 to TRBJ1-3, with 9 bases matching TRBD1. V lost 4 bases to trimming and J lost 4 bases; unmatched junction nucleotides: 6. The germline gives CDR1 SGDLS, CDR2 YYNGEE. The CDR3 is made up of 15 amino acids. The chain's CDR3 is CASSPGTGRGNTIYF. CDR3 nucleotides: TGTGCCAGCAGCCCTGGGACAGGGAGAGGAAACACCATATATTTT.

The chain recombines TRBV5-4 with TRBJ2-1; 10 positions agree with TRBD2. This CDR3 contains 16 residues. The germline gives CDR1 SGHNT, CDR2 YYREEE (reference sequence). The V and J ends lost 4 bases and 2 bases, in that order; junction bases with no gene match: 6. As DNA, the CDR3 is TGTGCCAGCAGCCCCGTCCTAGCGGGAGCCTACAATGAGCAGTTCTTC. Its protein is CASSPVLAGAYNEQFF. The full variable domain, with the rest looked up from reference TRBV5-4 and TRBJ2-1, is ETGVTQSPTHLIKTRGQQVTLRCSSQSGHNTVSWYQQALGQGPQFIFQYYREEENGRGNFPPRFSGLQFPNYSSELNVNALELDDSALYLCASSPVLAGAYNEQFFGPGTRLTVL.

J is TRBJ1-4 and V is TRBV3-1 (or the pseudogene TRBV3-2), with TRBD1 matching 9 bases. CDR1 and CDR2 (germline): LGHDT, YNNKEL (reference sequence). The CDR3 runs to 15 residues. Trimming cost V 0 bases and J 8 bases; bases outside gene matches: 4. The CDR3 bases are TGTGCCAGCAGCCAAGAGGGACAGGGTTCCGAAAAACTGTTTTTT. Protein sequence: CASSQEGQGSEKLFF.

The CDR3 region is CATSEPGQGLSSDTQYF. The CDR3 DNA sequence: TGTGCCACCAGTGAACCGGGACAGGGGCTTTCCTCAGATACGCAGTATTTT. The chain uses TRBV24-1 and TRBJ2-3; 10 nucleotides align to TRBD1. The V gene's germline CDR1 is KGHDR and CDR2 SFDVKD. The trim removed 4 bases at V and 4 bases at J, leaving 10 bases unmatched. The CDR3 spans 17 residues.

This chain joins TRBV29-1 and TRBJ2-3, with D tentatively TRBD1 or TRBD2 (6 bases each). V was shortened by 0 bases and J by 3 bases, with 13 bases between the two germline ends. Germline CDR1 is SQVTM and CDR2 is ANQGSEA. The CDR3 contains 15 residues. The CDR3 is CSVEESGGTTDTQYF. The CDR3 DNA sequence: TGCAGCGTTGAAGAGTCCGGGGGCACAACAGATACGCAGTATTTT.

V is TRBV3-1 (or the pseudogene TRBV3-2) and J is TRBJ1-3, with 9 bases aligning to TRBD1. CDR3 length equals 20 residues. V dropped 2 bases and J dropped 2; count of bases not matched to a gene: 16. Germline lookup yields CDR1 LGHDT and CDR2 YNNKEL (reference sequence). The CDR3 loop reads CASSQTSLPGQGSAGNTIYF. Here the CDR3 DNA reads TGTGCCAGCAGCCAAACTTCACTTCCGGGACAGGGATCTGCTGGAAACACCATATATTTT.

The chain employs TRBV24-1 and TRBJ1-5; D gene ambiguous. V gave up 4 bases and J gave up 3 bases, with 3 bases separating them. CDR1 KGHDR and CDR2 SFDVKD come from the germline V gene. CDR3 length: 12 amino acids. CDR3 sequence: CATSDPNQPQHF. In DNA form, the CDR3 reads TGTGCCACCAGTGACCCCAATCAGCCCCAGCATTTT.

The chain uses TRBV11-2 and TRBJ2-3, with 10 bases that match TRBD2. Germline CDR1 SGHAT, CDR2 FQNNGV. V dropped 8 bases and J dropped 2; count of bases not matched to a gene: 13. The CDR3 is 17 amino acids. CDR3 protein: CASGYQLLAGSTDTQYF. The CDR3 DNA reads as TGTGCCAGCGGGTATCAACTACTAGCGGGGTCCACAGATACGCAGTATTTT. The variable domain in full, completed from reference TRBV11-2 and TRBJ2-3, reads EAGVAQSPRYKIIEKRQSVAFWCNPISGHATLYWYQQILGQGPKLLIQFQNNGVVDDSQLPKDRFSAERLKGVDSTLKIQPAKLEDSAVYLCASGYQLLAGSTDTQYFGPGTRLTVL.

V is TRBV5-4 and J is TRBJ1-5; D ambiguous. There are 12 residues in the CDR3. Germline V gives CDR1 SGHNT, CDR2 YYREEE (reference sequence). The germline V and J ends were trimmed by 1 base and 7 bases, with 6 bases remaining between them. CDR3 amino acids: CASSLRGQPQHF. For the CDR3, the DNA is TGTGCCAGCAGCTTGCGGGGACAGCCCCAGCATTTT.

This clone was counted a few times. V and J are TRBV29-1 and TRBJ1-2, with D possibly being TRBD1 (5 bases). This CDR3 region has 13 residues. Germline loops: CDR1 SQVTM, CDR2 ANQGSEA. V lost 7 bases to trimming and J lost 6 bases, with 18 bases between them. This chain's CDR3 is CSASTGGGDGYTF. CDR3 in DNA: TGCAGCGCCAGTACTGGGGGAGGGGATGGCTACACCTTC.

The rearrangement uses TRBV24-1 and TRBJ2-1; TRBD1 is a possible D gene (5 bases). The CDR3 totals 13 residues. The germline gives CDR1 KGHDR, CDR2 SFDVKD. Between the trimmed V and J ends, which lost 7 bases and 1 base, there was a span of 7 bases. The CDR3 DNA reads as TGTGCCACCAGCTCAGGGTCCTACAATGAGCAGTTCTTC. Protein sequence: CATSSGSYNEQFF.

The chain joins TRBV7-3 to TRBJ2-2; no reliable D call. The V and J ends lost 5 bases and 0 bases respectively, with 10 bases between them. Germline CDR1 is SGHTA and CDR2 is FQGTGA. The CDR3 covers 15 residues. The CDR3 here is CASSRQEANTGELFF. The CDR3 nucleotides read TGTGCCAGCAGCCGCCAAGAGGCGAACACCGGGGAGCTGTTTTTT.

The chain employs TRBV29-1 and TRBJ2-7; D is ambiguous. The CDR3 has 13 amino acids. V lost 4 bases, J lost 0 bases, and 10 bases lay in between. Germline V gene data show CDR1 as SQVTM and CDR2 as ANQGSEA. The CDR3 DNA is TGCAGCGTTGCGCCCGGAAGCTCCTACGAGCAGTACTTC. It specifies CSVAPGSSYEQYF.

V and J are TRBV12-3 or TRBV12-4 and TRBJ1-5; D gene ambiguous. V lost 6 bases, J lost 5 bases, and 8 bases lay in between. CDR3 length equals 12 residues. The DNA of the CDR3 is TGTGCCAGCAGCGGCGGGTATCAGCCCCAGCATTTT. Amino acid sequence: CASSGGYQPQHF.

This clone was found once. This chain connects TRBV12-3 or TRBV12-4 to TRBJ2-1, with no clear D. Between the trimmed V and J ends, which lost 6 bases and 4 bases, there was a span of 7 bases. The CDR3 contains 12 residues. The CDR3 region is CASRGLYNEQFF. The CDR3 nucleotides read TGTGCCAGCAGGGGGTTATACAATGAGCAGTTCTTC.

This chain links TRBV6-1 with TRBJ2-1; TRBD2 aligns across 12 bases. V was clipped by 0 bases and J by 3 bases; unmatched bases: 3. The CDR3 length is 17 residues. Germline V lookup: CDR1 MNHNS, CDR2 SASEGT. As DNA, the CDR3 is TGTGCCAGCAGTGAAGCGATGACTAGCGGGAGCTACAATGAGCAGTTCTTC. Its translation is CASSEAMTSGSYNEQFF.

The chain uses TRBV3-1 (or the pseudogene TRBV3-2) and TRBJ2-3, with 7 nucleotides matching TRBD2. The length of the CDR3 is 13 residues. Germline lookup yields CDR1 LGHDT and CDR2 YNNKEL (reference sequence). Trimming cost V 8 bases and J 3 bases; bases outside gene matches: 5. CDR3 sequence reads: CASQRGGTDTQYF. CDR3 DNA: TGTGCCAGCCAGCGGGGCGGTACAGATACGCAGTATTTT.

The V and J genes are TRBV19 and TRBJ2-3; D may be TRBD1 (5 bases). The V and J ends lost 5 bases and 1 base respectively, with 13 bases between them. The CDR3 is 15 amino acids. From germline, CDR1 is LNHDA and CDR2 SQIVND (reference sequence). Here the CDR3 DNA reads TGTGCCAGTAGTTCCCAGGGTCTCCGCACAGATACGCAGTATTTT. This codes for CASSSQGLRTDTQYF.

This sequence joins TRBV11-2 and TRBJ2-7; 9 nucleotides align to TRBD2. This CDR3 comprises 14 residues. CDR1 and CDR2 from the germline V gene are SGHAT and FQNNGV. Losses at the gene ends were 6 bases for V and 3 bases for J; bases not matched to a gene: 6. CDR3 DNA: TGTGCCAGCAGTTCACTAGCGGGCTTCTACGAGCAGTACTTC. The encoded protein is CASSSLAGFYEQYF.

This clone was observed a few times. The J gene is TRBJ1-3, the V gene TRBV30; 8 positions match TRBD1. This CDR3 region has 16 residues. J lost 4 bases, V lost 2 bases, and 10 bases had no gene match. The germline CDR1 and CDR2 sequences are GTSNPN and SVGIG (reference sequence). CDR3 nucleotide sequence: TGTGCCTGGAGTCTTTTTGGACAGGGAAAAGGAAACACCATATATTTT. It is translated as CAWSLFGQGKGNTIYF.

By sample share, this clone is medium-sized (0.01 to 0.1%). The DNA of the CDR3 is TGTGCCAGCACAGGGGGCCTTGGGGACAATCAGCCCCAGCATTTT. It translates to CASTGGLGDNQPQHF. This chain joins TRBV7-9 and TRBJ1-5, with 8 positions matching TRBD1. CDR3 length: 15 amino acids. V dropped 7 bases and J dropped 3; count of bases not matched to a gene: 8. The germline CDR1 and CDR2 sequences are SEHNR and FQNEAQ (reference sequence).

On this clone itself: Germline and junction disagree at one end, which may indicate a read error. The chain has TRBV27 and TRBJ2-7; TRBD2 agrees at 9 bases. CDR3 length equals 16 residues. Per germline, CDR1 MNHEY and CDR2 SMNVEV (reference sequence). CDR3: CASSPSGGRGSSEQYF. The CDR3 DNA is TGTGCCAGCAGCCCTTCTGGCGGGAGGGGTTCCTCCGAGCAGTACTTC.